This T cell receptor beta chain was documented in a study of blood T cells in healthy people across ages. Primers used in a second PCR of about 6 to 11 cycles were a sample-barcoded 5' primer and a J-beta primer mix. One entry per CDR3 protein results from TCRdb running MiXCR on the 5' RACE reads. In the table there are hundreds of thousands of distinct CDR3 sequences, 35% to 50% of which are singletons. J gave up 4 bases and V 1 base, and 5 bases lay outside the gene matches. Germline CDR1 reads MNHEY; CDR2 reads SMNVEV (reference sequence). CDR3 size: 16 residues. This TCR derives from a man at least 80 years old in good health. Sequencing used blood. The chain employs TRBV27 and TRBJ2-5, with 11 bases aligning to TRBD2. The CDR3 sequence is CASSLFRLAGIETQYF. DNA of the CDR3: TGTGCCAGCAGTTTATTCAGACTAGCGGGAATAGAGACCCAGTACTTC.